This TCR beta chain emerged from a study of cytomegalovirus exposure and HLA in healthy donors. Whole-study context: The 130 or so validation repertoires and the approximately 670 first-cohort repertoires shared a platform, a later analysis reported.

The validation cohort, a group of 130 or so subjects, included the donors and was separate from the roughly 600-subject first cohort. This clone appeared a single time. Germline V lookup: CDR1 MNHNY, CDR2 SVGAGI (reference sequence). This CDR3 contains 12 residues. The V gene lost 6 bases and the J gene lost 5 bases, with 7 bases spanning the gap. Clones were read by immunoSEQ multiplex PCR, and TCRdb kept only the in-frame ones, dropping some. The sample holds roughly 130,000 clones, 88% seen once. The V and J genes are TRBV6-6 and TRBJ2-2; D is perhaps TRBD1 (5 bases). This receptor was obtained from a man aged 30-40 years in good health and CMV-seronegative. Sequencing was carried out using PBMCs. CDR3 in DNA: TGTGCCAGCAGCAGGGTGACCGGGGAGCTGTTTTTT. Translating gives CASSRVTGELFF.